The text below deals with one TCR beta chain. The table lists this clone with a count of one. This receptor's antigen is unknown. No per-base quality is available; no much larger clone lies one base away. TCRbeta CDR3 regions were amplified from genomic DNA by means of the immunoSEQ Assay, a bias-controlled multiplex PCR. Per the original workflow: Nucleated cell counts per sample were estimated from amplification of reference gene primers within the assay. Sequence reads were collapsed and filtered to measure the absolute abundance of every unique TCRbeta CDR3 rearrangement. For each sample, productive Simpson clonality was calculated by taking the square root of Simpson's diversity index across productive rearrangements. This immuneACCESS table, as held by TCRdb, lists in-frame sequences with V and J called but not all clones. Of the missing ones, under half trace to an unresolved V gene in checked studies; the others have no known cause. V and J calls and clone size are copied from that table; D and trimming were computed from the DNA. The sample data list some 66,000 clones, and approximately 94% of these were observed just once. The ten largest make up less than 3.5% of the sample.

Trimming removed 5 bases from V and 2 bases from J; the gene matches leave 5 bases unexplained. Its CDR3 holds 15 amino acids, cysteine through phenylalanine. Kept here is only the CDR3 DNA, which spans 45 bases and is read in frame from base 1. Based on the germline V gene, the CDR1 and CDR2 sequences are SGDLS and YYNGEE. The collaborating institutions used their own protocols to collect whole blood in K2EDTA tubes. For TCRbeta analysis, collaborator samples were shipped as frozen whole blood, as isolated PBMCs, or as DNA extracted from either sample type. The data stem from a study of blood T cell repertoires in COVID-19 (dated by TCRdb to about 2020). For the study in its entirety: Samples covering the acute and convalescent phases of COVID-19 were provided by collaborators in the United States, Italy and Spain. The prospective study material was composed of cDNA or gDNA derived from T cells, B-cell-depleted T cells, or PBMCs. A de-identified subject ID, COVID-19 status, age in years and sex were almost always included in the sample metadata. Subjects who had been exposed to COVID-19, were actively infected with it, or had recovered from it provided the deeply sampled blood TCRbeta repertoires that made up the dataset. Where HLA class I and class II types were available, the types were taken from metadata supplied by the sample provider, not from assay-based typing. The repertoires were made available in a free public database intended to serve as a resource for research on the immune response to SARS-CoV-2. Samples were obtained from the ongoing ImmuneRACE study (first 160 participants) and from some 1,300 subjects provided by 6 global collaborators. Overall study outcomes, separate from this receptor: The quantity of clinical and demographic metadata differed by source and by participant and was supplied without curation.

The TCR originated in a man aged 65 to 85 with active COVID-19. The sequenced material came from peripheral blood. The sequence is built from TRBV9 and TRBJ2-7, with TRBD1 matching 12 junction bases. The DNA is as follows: TGTGCCAGCAGTCCGGGACAGGGGGCGGCCTACGAGCAGTACTTC. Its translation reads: CASSPGQGAAYEQYF.